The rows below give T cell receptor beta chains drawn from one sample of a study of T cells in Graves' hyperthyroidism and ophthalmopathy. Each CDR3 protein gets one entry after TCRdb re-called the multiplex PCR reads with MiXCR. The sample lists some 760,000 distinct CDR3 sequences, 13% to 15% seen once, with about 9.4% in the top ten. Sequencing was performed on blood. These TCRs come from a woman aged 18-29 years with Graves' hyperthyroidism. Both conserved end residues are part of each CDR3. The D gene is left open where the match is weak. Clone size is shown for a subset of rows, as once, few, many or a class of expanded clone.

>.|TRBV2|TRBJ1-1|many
TGTGCCAGCAGTGAAGTTAACACTGAAGCTTTCTTT
CASSEVNTEAFF
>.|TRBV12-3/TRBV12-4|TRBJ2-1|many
TGTGCCAGCACCGCAACTAGGGCTAGCTCCTACAATGAGCAGTTCTTC
CASTATRASSYNEQFF
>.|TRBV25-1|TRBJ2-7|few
TGTGCCAGCAGTGAATTTGGAGGGACCTACGAGCAGTACTTC
CASSEFGGTYEQYF
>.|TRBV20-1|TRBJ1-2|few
TGCAGTGCCCCAGACGGCATCTATGGCTACACCTTC
CSAPDGIYGYTF
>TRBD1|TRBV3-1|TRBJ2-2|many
TGTGCCACTACGGACAGGTCCGCCGGGGAGCTGTTTTTT
CATTDRSAGELFF
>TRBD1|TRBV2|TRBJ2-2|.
TGTGCCAGCAGTGCGGGACAGGGATTCGGCGGGGAGCTGCTTTTT
CASSAGQGFGGELLF
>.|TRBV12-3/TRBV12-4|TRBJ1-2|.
TGTGCCAGCAGTCCGGACAGCCTCACAACTAACTATGGCTACACCTTC
CASSPDSLTTNYGYTF
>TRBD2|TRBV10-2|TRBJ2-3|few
TGCGCCAGCAGTCCCCTAGCGGGTGGTGGGGGTACGCAGTATTTT
CASSPLAGGGGTQYF
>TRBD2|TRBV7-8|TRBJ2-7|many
TGTGCCAGCAGCCGCCTCGGGATAGCGGGAGAGGGCTACGAGCAGTACTTC
CASSRLGIAGEGYEQYF
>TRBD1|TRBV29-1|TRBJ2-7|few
TGCAGCGTTGAAGGGACAGGTGACTACGAGCAGTACTTC
CSVEGTGDYEQYF
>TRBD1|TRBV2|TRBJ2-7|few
TGTGCCAGCAGTGGACAGGGGGTTTACGAGCAGTACTTC
CASSGQGVYEQYF
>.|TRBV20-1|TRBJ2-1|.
TGCAGTGGGCGGGGCCTTGGTGAGCAGTTCTTC
CSGRGLGEQFF
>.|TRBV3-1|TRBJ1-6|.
TGTGCCAGCAGCCAAGACTGGTCAAATTCACCCCTCCACTTT
CASSQDWSNSPLHF
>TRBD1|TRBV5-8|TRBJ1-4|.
TGTGCCAGCAGCTCGTTGACAGGGGCTGAAAAACTGTTTTTT
CASSSLTGAEKLFF
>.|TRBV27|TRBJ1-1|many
TGTGCCAGCAGCCCGGGGGGGGAGGTCACTGAAGCTTTCTTT
CASSPGGEVTEAFF
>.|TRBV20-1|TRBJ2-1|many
TGCAGTGCTAGAGATTATCGGGGGCCCCATGAGCAGTTCTTC
CSARDYRGPHEQFF
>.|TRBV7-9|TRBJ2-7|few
TGTGCCAGCAGCTTAGTAGAGCCACCCTACGAGCAGTACTTC
CASSLVEPPYEQYF
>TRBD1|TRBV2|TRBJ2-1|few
TGTGCCAGCAGAACCGGGACAGGCGTCGGTGAGCAGTTCTTC
CASRTGTGVGEQFF
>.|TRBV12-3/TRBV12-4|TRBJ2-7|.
TGTGCCAGCACCTTTTTCCAGGCTAGCTCCTACGAGCAGTACTTC
CASTFFQASSYEQYF
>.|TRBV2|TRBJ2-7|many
TGTGCCAGCAGTGACTCCCTACTCCTTACAGGCCAGTCCTACGAGCAGTACTTC
CASSDSLLLTGQSYEQYF
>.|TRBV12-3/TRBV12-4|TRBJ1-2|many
TGTGCCAGCCGTTATACCGGAGGTCGCTCTAACTATGGCTACACCTTC
CASRYTGGRSNYGYTF
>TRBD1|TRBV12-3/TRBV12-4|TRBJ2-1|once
TGTGCCAGCAGAGCCAGGGGGCTAACCGGGACAGCCTACAATGAGCAGTTCTTC
CASRARGLTGTAYNEQFF
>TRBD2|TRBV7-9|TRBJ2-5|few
TGTGCCAGCAGCTTAAGCCGAGGGACTAGCGGACAAGAGACCCAGTACTTC
CASSLSRGTSGQETQYF
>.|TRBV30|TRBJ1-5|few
TGTGCCTGGAGTGCCCTCCAGTATCAGCCCCAGCATTTT
CAWSALQYQPQHF
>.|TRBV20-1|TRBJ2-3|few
TGCAGTGCTGAACAGGGGACTTCCACAGATACGCAGTATTTT
CSAEQGTSTDTQYF
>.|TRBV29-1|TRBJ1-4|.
TGCAGCGTTGAATCCAGCGGAGAAAAACTGCTTTTT
CSVESSGEKLLF
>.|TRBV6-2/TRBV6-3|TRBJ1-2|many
TGTGCCAGCAGTTGGGACGGGAACTATGGCTACACCTTC
CASSWDGNYGYTF
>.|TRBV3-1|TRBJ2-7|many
TGTGCCAGCAGCCTGGACAAGCGTTACGAGCAGTACTTC
CASSLDKRYEQYF
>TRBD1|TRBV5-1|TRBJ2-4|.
TGCGCCAGCAGCTTGGAGACAGGGGGAGCCAAAAACATTCAGTACTTC
CASSLETGGAKNIQYF
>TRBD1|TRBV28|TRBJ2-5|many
TGTGCCAGCAGCGACCGGGACAGGGGTCGAGACCAGTACTTC
CASSDRDRGRDQYF
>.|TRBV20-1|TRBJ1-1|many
TGCAGTGCTAGACAGGAGGGACGCCGACGGGCTTTCTTT
CSARQEGRRRAFF
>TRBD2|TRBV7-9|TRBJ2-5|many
TGTGCCAGCAGCCAACCCAAGACTAGCGGAAAAGAGACCCAGTACTTC
CASSQPKTSGKETQYF
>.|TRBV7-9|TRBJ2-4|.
TGTGCCAGCAGCTCAATCGAGGGGGGACTAGCCAAAAACATTCAGTACTTC
CASSSIEGGLAKNIQYF
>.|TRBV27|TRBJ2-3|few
TGTGCCAGCAGTTTAGGCCAGCAGGCAGATACGCAGTATTTT
CASSLGQQADTQYF
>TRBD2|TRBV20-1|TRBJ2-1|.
TGCAGTGCTAGAATGCCTAGCGGGAGGGCCGGAGCGAATGAGCAGTTCTTC
CSARMPSGRAGANEQFF
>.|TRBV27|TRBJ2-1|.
TGTGCCAGCAGTCCCCTCCCGGGATCATACAATGAGCAGTTCTTC
CASSPLPGSYNEQFF
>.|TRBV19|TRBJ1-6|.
TGTGCCAGTAGTATAGCGGCCCGCGATTCACCCCTCCACTTT
CASSIAARDSPLHF
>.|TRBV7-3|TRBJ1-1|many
TGTGCCAGCAGCGCCAACTTGGGGACTGAAGCTTTCTTT
CASSANLGTEAFF
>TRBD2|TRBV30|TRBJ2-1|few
TGTGCCTGGGGGACTACTAATGAGCAGTTCTTC
CAWGTTNEQFF
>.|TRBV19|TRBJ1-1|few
TGTGCCAGTAGTATAGACCTCGTTGGATTGGGTTTCTTT
CASSIDLVGLGFF
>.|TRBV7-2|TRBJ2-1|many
TGTGCCAGCAGGAACTACAATGAGCAGTTCTTC
CASRNYNEQFF
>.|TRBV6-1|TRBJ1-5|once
TGTGCCAGCAGATCGACAGTCCCCCAGCATTTT
CASRSTVPQHF
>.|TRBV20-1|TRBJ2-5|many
TGCAGTGCTAATCGATGGAGGGTGGGAACTACCTTGGGAGAGACCCAGTACTTC
CSANRWRVGTTLGETQYF
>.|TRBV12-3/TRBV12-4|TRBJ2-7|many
TGTGCCAGCAGTGGCGGGGCATACATCTACGAGCAGTACTTC
CASSGGAYIYEQYF
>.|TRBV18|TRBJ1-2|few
TGTGCCAGCTCACCCAGCGGCAACTATGGCTACACCTTC
CASSPSGNYGYTF
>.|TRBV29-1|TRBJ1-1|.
TGCAGCGTTGCCGGGGGGATGAACACTGAAGCTTTCTTT
CSVAGGMNTEAFF
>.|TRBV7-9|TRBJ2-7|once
TGTGCCAGCAGCTTTCAAACAGGGGGGGCCTCCGCCTACGAGCAGTACTTC
CASSFQTGGASAYEQYF
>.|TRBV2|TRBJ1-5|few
TGTGCCAGCAGTCGGGTGAGCAATCAGCCCCAGCATTTT
CASSRVSNQPQHF
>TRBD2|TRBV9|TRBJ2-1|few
TGTGCCAGCAGCGACCCGACTAGCGGGGGCCCAGATGAGCAGTTCTTC
CASSDPTSGGPDEQFF
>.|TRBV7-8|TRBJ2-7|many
TGTGCCAGCAGCTTAGCGGCCTCGGCGGTTAGCTCCTACGAGCAGTACTTC
CASSLAASAVSSYEQYF
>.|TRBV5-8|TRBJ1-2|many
TGTGCCAGCAGCTTGGGGTGGCCTGAAGGCTACACCTTC
CASSLGWPEGYTF
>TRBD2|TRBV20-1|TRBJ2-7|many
TGCAGTGCTAGACCGACTAGCCGGTACGAGCAGTACTTC
CSARPTSRYEQYF
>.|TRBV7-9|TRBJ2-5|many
TGTGCCAGCAGCGACGGACCTATGTACCAAGAGACCCAGTACTTC
CASSDGPMYQETQYF
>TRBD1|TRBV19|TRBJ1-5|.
TGTGCCAGTAGTGTACAGGGGGCCTCTCAAACCCAGCATTTT
CASSVQGASQTQHF
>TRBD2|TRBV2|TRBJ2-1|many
TGTGCCAGCAGTCATAGCGGGAGGACGAATGAGCAGTTCTTC
CASSHSGRTNEQFF
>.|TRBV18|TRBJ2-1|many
TGTGCCAGCTCACCAGGCAGCGAACCCTACAATGAGCAGTTCTTC
CASSPGSEPYNEQFF
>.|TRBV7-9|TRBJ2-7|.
TGTGCCAGCAGCTTAGGTGGTGTCGGGCGCGCCTACGAGCAGTACTTC
CASSLGGVGRAYEQYF
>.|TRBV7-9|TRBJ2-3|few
TGTGCCAGCAGCAGTCAATCCACAGATACGCAGTATTTT
CASSSQSTDTQYF
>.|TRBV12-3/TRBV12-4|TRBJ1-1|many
TGTGCCAGCAGTTCCGACGGACGGTTGAACACTGAAGCTTTCTTT
CASSSDGRLNTEAFF